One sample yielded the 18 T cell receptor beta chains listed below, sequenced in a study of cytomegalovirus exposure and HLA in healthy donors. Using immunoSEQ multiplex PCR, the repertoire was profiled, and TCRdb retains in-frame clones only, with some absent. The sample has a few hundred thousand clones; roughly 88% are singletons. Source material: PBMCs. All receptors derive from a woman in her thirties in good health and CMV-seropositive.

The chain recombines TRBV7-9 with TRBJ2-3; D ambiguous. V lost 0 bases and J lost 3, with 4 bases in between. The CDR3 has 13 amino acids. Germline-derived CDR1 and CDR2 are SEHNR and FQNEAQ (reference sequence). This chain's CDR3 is CASSLASTDTQYF. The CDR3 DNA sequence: TGTGCCAGCAGCTTAGCGTCGACAGATACGCAGTATTTT.

The DNA of the CDR3 is TGTGCCAGCAGCGTAGGACCGGGAGGCGGCTACACCTTC. Amino acid sequence: CASSVGPGGGYTF. The chain carries TRBV9 and TRBJ1-2; D call uncertain. The germline V and J ends were trimmed by 0 bases and 8 bases, with 11 bases remaining between them. This CDR3 comprises 13 residues. The germline gives CDR1 SGDLS, CDR2 YYNGEE. The full variable domain, completed using reference TRBV9 and TRBJ1-2, is DSGVTQTPKHLITATGQRVTLRCSPRSGDLSVYWYQQSLDQGLQFLIQYYNGEERAKGNILERFSAQQFPDLHSELNLSSLELGDSALYFCASSVGPGGGYTFGSGTRLTVV.

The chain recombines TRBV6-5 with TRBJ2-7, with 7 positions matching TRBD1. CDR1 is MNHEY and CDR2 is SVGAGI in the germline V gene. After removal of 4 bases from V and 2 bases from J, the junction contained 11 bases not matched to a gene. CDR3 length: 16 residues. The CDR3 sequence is CASSSTLRDRTYEQYF. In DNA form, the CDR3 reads TGTGCCAGCAGTTCGACCCTCCGGGACAGAACCTACGAGCAGTACTTC.

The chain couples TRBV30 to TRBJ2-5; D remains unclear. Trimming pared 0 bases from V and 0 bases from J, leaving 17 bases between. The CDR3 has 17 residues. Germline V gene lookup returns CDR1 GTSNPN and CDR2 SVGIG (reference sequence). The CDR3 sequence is CAWSVGWDVQYQETQYF. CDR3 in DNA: TGTGCCTGGAGTGTTGGGTGGGATGTGCAGTACCAAGAGACCCAGTACTTC. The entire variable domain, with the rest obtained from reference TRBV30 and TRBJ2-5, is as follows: SQTIHQWPATLVQPVGSPLSLECTVEGTSNPNLYWYRQAAGRGLQLLFYSVGIGQISSEVPQNLSASRPQDRQFILSSKKLLLSDSGFYLCAWSVGWDVQYQETQYFGPGTRLLVL.

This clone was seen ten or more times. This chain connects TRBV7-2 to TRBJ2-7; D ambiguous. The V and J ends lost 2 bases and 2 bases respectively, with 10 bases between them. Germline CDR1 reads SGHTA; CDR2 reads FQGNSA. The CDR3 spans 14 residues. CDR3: CASSLNALPYEQYF. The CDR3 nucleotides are TGTGCCAGCAGCTTAAATGCCCTCCCCTACGAGCAGTACTTC. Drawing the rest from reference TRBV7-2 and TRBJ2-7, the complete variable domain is GAGVSQSPSNKVTEKGKDVELRCDPISGHTALYWYRQSLGQGLEFLIYFQGNSAPDKSGLPSDRFSAERTGGSVSTLTIQRTQQEDSAVYLCASSLNALPYEQYFGPGTRLTVT.

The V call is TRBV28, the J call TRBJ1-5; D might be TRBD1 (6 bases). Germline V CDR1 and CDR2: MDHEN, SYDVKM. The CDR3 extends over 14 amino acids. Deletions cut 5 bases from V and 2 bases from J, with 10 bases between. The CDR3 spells CASSTGQGNQPQHF. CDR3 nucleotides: TGTGCCAGCAGTACAGGGCAGGGCAATCAGCCCCAGCATTTT.

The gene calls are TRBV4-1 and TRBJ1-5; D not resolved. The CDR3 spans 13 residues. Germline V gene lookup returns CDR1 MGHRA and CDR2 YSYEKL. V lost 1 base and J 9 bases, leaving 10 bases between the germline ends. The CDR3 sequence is CASSQGPRRPQHF. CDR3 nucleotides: TGCGCCAGCAGCCAAGGACCCAGGAGGCCCCAGCATTTT.

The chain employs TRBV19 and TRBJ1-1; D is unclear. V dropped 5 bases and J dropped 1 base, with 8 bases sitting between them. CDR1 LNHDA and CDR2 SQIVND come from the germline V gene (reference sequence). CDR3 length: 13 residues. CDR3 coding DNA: TGTGCCAGTAGTTTCGCGAGGAACACTGAAGCTTTCTTT. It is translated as CASSFARNTEAFF.

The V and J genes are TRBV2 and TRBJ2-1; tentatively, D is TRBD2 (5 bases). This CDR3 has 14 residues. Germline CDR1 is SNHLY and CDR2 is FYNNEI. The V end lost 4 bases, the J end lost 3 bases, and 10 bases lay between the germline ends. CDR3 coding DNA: TGTGCCAGCAGTGGAAGCGGTAACTACAATGAGCAGTTCTTC. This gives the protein CASSGSGNYNEQFF.

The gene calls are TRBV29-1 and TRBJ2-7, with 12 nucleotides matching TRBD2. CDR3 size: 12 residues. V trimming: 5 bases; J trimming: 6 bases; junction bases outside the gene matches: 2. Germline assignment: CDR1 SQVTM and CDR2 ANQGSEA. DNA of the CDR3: TGCAGCGTTAGACTAGCGGGAGTCGAGCAGTACTTC. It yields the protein CSVRLAGVEQYF.

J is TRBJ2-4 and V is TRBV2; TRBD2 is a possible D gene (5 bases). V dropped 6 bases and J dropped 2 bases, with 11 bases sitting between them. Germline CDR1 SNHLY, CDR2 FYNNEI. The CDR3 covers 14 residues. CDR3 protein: CASRVRVTKNIQYF. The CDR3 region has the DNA TGTGCCAGCAGGGTGAGGGTTACCAAAAACATTCAGTACTTC.

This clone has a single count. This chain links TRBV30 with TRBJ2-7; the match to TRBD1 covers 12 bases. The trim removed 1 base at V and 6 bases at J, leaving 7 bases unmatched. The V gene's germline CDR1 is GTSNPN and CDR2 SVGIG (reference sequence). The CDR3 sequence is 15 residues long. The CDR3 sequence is CAWSGGQGASVEQYF. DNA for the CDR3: TGTGCCTGGAGTGGGGGACAGGGGGCTTCCGTCGAGCAGTACTTC. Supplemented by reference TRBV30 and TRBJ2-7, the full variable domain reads SQTIHQWPATLVQPVGSPLSLECTVEGTSNPNLYWYRQAAGRGLQLLFYSVGIGQISSEVPQNLSASRPQDRQFILSSKKLLLSDSGFYLCAWSGGQGASVEQYFGPGTRLTVT.

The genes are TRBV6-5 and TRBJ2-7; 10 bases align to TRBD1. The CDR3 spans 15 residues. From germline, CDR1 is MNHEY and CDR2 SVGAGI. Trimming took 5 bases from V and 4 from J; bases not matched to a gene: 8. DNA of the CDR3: TGTGCCAGCAGTCCGACAGGGGGCTCAGGGTACGAGCAGTACTTC. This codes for CASSPTGGSGYEQYF.

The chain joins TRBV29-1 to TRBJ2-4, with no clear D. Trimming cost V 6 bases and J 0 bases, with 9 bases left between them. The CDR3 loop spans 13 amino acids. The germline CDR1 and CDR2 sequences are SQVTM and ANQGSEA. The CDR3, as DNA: TGCAGCGTGGTACATCTAGCCAAAAACATTCAGTACTTC. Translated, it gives CSVVHLAKNIQYF.

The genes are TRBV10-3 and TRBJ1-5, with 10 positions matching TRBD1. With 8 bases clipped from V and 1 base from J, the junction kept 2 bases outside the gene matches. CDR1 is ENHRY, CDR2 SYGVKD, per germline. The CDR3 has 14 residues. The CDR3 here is CAIGDRGSNQPQHF. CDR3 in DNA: TGTGCCATCGGGGACAGGGGAAGCAATCAGCCCCAGCATTTT.

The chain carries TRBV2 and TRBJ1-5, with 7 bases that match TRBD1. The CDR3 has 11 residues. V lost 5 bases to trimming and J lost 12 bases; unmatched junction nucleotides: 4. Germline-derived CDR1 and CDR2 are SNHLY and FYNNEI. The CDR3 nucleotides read TGTGCCAGCAGTATAGGGGGCTACCAGCATTTT. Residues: CASSIGGYQHF.

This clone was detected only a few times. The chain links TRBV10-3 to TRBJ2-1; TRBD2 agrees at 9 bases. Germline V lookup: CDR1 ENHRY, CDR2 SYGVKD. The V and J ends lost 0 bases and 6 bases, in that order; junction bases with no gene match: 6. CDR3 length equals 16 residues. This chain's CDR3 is CAISESSGSLGNEQFF. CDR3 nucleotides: TGTGCCATCAGTGAGTCTAGCGGGAGTCTAGGCAATGAGCAGTTCTTC.

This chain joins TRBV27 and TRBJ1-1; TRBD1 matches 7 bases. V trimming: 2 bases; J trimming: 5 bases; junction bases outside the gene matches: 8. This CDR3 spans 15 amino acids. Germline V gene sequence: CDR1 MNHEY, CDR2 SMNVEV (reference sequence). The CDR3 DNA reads TGTGCCAGCAGTTTAGGAGTGCAGGGGGTGACTGAAGCTTTCTTT. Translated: CASSLGVQGVTEAFF.